This T cell receptor (beta chain) was sequenced for a study of T cell responses to AZD1222 COVID-19 vaccine. Study-wide results and limits: The sample set comprised mostly white British donors with more females, and clonal diversity was possibly underestimated. Spike-specific TCR breadth and depth went up after people got two AZD1222 doses. CD4 TCRs associated with vaccination spanned spike, dominating at 160-218 and 743-854.

The repertoire was sequenced with immunoSEQ multiplex PCR; TCRdb's copy has only in-frame clones and lacks some. The sample lists roughly 130,000 clones; around 90% were seen once. After removal of 3 bases from V and 0 bases from J, the junction contained 6 bases not matched to a gene. The CDR3 is made up of 17 amino acids. The germline V gene has CDR1 SGHVS and CDR2 FQNEAQ. This clone was detected only a few times. The antigen is not known. The chain is built from TRBV7-8 and TRBJ2-1, with TRBD1 identical over 9 bases. The origin of this receptor is an adult in good health. The specimen was peripheral blood, collected on day 0 of AZD1222 vaccination. The CDR3, as DNA: TGTGCCAGCAGCTTGTATACAGGGGGCTCCTCCTACAATGAGCAGTTCTTC. Translated: CASSLYTGGSSYNEQFF.